A single sample is the source of the 10 T cell receptor beta chains below, sequenced in a study of identical twins (dated by TCRdb to about 2016). Receptor libraries were prepared by 5' RACE. TCRdb shows the sequencer as Illumina HiSeq 2000. TCRdb took the public reads, trimmed them with fastp at Q25, ran MiXCR for clone calling and kept in-frame beta chains. CDR3 protein duplicates are merged, each entry listing the most common genes and DNA. This sample comprises fewer than 350,000 distinct CDR3 sequences, more than 6.5% of them detected only once. The ten most abundant clones make up 2.1% of the sample. This same sample was also taken into another study, of yellow fever vaccine responses in identical twins.

Sequenced material: memory (CD45RO+) T cells sorted from blood. The cell subset or site label for this specimen denotes: CD45RO+ enriched T cells. These receptors were obtained from a woman between 18 and 29 years old in good health.

This clonotype showed up just a few times. The chain links TRBV24-1 to TRBJ1-1; D is uncertain. The CDR3 runs 12 residues. Deletions cut 1 base from V and 8 bases from J, with 7 bases between. Germline values: CDR1 KGHDR, CDR2 SFDVKD. The CDR3 nucleotides read TGTGCCACCAGTGATTTCGCAGGAGAAGCTTTCTTT. Translation gives CATSDFAGEAFF.

The chain joins TRBV2 to TRBJ1-5; possible D gene TRBD1, 5 bases. This CDR3 contains 16 residues. V lost 2 bases, J lost 0 bases, and 11 bases lay in between. Germline-derived CDR1 and CDR2 are SNHLY and FYNNEI. The CDR3 sequence: CASSEYKGSSNQPQHF. The CDR3 region has the DNA TGTGCCAGCAGTGAATATAAGGGGAGTAGCAATCAGCCCCAGCATTTT.

Many counts were recorded for this clonotype. The rearrangement uses TRBV20-1 and TRBJ1-4, with D hard to call. This CDR3 is built from 14 residues. Per germline, CDR1 DFQATT and CDR2 SNEGSKA (reference sequence). Trimming took off 3 bases at V and 6 bases at J, with 14 bases between the two ends. The CDR3 reads CSASPQVVDEKLFF. The CDR3 DNA reads TGCAGTGCTAGTCCCCAGGTGGTGGATGAAAAACTGTTTTTT.

This clonotype was seen many times. The chain recombines TRBV5-1 with TRBJ1-2; 10 nucleotides align to TRBD1. The CDR3 runs 15 residues. Germline V gene data show CDR1 as SGHRS and CDR2 as YFSETQ. V lost 7 bases to trimming and J lost 4 bases; unmatched junction nucleotides: 10. DNA of the CDR3: TGCGCCAGCTCTTCCGGGACAGGGGCTTCCTATGGCTACACCTTC. Protein product: CASSSGTGASYGYTF.

The chain employs TRBV18 and TRBJ2-5; D unresolved. The germline CDR1 and CDR2 sequences are KGHSH and LQKENI. The CDR3 sequence is 13 residues long. V was trimmed by 3 bases and J by 5 bases, leaving 10 bases between them. The CDR3 region has the DNA TGTGCCAGCTCACCCGCCCTCGGTGAGACCCAGTACTTC. Its translation: CASSPALGETQYF.

The sample holds many counts of this clonotype. J is TRBJ1-5 and V is TRBV10-2; D is perhaps TRBD1 (5 bases). CDR1 WSHSY and CDR2 SAAADI come from the germline V gene. Trimming left V 2 bases short and J 4 bases short, with 9 bases between. The CDR3 has 14 residues. The CDR3 nucleotides read TGCGCCAGCAGTGAGGGGGGTAGGAATCAGCCCCAGCATTTT. Residues: CASSEGGRNQPQHF.

Note on this clonotype: A much larger clone lies a single base off, so this may be a read error. The chain employs TRBV5-1 and TRBJ2-1, with a weak D call TRBD2 (5 bases). The CDR3 totals 15 residues. The germline CDR1 and CDR2 sequences are SGHRS and YFSETQ. The V end was cut by 4 bases, the J end by 4 bases, with 15 bases between. The CDR3 DNA follows: TGCGCCAGCAGCATAGCAGGCACGGGGTACAATGAGCAGTTCTTC. It translates to CASSIAGTGYNEQFF.

The genes are TRBV3-1 and TRBJ1-1, with a possible D match to TRBD1 (6 bases). Per germline, CDR1 LGHDT and CDR2 YNNKEL (reference sequence). The CDR3 has 15 residues. The V and J ends lost 3 bases and 4 bases respectively, with 15 bases between them. The CDR3 DNA is TGTGCCAGCAGCCAGGCTACAGGGCGGGGCACTGAAGCTTTCTTT. Its protein product is CASSQATGRGTEAFF.

About this clonotype itself: This clone may be a read error of a much larger clone one base away. The chain is built from TRBV7-2 and TRBJ2-5; 10 bases agree with TRBD2. This CDR3 has 16 amino acids. Germline V CDR1 and CDR2: SGHTA, FQGNSA. The CDR3 loop reads CAGSLGVPSGGKTQYF. The CDR3 DNA sequence: TGTGCCGGCAGCTTAGGAGTACCTAGCGGGGGAAAGACCCAGTACTTC. The complete variable domain, with remaining parts taken from reference TRBV7-2 and TRBJ2-5, reads GAGVSQSPSNKVTEKGKDVELRCDPISGHTALYWYRQSLGQGLEFLIYFQGNSAPDKSGLPSDRFSAERTGGSVSTLTIQRTQQEDSAVYLCAGSLGVPSGGKTQYFGPGTRLLVL.

This clonotype came up a few times. CDR3 sequence reads: CASSFPEGGANYGYTF. The CDR3 region has the DNA TGTGCCAGCAGTTTCCCTGAGGGGGGGGCGAACTATGGCTACACCTTC. This chain connects TRBV28 to TRBJ1-2; D is possibly TRBD1 (6 bases). V shed 3 bases and J shed 2 bases, with 16 bases lying between them. Germline CDR1 is MDHEN and CDR2 is SYDVKM. This CDR3 has 16 amino acids.